This passage covers 31 T cell receptor beta chains from one sample sequenced in a study of CXCR3-negative and CXCR3-positive naive CD8 T cells. TRB cDNA libraries were made by UMI-labeled 5' RACE. TCRdb re-called the 5' RACE reads; every CDR3 protein appears as one record, without DNA. The table lists around 92,000 distinct CDR3 sequences. The sample consisted of naive CXCR3- CD8+ T cells from blood. The subset is: CD45RO-CCR7+CD27+CD95- naive CD8+ T cells lacking CXCR3 (TNR3-). All receptors come from a human donor in good health. Some clones in this sample may be carry-over from other donors' samples.

The CDR3 reads CSASLPDRENTEAFF. The chain combines TRBV20-1 with TRBJ1-1; TCRdb gives TRBD1 as the D gene, but with no DNA this cannot be confirmed. This CDR3 is built from 15 residues. The germline V gene has CDR1 DFQATT and CDR2 SNEGSKA (reference sequence).

The V gene is TRBV12-2, the J gene TRBJ2-1; TCRdb reports TRBD1, a call that lacks DNA to check it against. TRBV12-2 is an annotated pseudogene. There are 15 residues in the CDR3. This chain's CDR3 is CASRLGQVDLNEQFF.

The chain has TRBV28 and TRBJ1-1; TCRdb gives TRBD1 as the D gene, but with no DNA this cannot be confirmed. The CDR3 runs to 14 residues. In germline, CDR1 is MDHEN, CDR2 SYDVKM. The CDR3 protein is CASSLEGASTEAFF.

The V and J genes are TRBV19 and TRBJ2-3; the TCRdb D gene call, TRBD2, has no DNA to confirm it. This CDR3 region has 15 residues. Germline-derived CDR1 and CDR2 are LNHDA and SQIVND (reference sequence). This CDR3 is CASSIRTSGTDTQYF.

V usage is TRBV29-1 and J usage is TRBJ2-5; TCRdb gives TRBD1 as the D gene, but with no DNA this cannot be confirmed. This CDR3 is 12 amino acids long. Germline values: CDR1 SQVTM, CDR2 ANQGSEA. The CDR3 loop reads CSVLRQGETQYF.

CDR3 region: CASSLSPAGGMYEQYF. The rearrangement links TRBV11-2 to TRBJ2-7; the D gene TCRdb calls, TRBD2, cannot be checked with no DNA. The CDR3 is made up of 16 amino acids. CDR1 is SGHAT and CDR2 is FQNNGV in the germline V gene.

The J gene is TRBJ1-1, the V gene TRBV28. The CDR3 totals 14 residues. Germline V gene data show CDR1 as MDHEN and CDR2 as SYDVKM. The chain's CDR3 is CASSFSDRNPEAFF.

The chain recombines TRBV6-5 with TRBJ2-1; the D call of TRBD1 rests on TCRdb alone, since no DNA is present to check it. Germline CDR1 reads MNHEY; CDR2 reads SVGAGI. The CDR3 covers 14 residues. The CDR3 is CASSYSGTSNEQFF.

The chain recombines TRBV28 with TRBJ2-7; TCRdb's assignment of TRBD1 cannot be checked, as there is no DNA. The germline V gene has CDR1 MDHEN and CDR2 SYDVKM. The CDR3 covers 13 residues. The CDR3 region is CATSGFKEYEQYF.

The rearrangement links TRBV7-9 to TRBJ2-6; without DNA, the TCRdb call of TRBD1 cannot be checked. Germline V gives CDR1 SEHNR, CDR2 FQNEAQ (reference sequence). CDR3 length: 18 amino acids. CDR3 loop: CASSSTRDRNDGANVLTF.

The chain has TRBV7-3 and TRBJ2-3; the D call of TRBD1 rests on TCRdb alone, since no DNA is present to check it. Germline CDR1 SGHTA, CDR2 FQGTGA. The CDR3 is 16 residues long. The CDR3 is CASSPGTGLPTDTQYF.

The chain has TRBV21-1 and TRBJ2-7; the TRBD1 assignment by TCRdb is unverifiable without DNA. TRBV21-1 represents a pseudogene. The CDR3 extends over 15 amino acids. Here the CDR3 reads CASTAWAFNIHEQYF.

This chain connects TRBV6-2 or TRBV6-3 to TRBJ2-7; the D call from TCRdb, TRBD1, cannot be confirmed without DNA. CDR3 length: 14 residues. Germline V gene lookup returns CDR1 MNHEY and CDR2 SVGEGT. The CDR3 reads CASNQRDNSYEQYF.

V usage is TRBV20-1 and J usage is TRBJ2-1. The CDR3 contains 13 residues. CDR1 is DFQATT and CDR2 is SNEGSKA in the germline V gene (reference sequence). The CDR3 region is CSARDLVYNEQFF.

The chain carries TRBV7-9 and TRBJ1-4. The CDR3 consists of 14 residues. CDR1 and CDR2 (germline): SEHNR, FQNEAQ (reference sequence). The CDR3 here is CASSSARTDEKLFF.

The V gene is TRBV27, the J gene TRBJ2-2. The CDR3 sequence is 13 residues long. Germline CDR1 is MNHEY and CDR2 is SMNVEV (reference sequence). The CDR3 sequence: CASSLSVGGELFF.

CDR3: CSLEPGRTGNTIYF. The chain combines TRBV29-1 with TRBJ1-3; the TCRdb D gene call, TRBD1, has no DNA to confirm it. CDR1 and CDR2 from the germline V gene are SQVTM and ANQGSEA. The CDR3 totals 14 residues.

V is TRBV27 and J is TRBJ2-1; lacking DNA, the TRBD2 call made by TCRdb goes unchecked. From germline, CDR1 is MNHEY and CDR2 SMNVEV (reference sequence). The CDR3 sequence is 16 residues long. The CDR3 is CASSPLGSGANNEQFF.

The chain links TRBV25-1 to TRBJ2-5; no DNA is available, so the TRBD1 call from TCRdb remains unchecked. The CDR3 covers 17 residues. Germline loops: CDR1 MGHDK, CDR2 SYGVNS. This CDR3 is CASSELGQGPGKETRYF.

The J gene is TRBJ1-4, the V gene TRBV19; there is no DNA to check the TCRdb D call of TRBD1. The germline V gene has CDR1 LNHDA and CDR2 SQIVND (reference sequence). CDR3 length equals 14 residues. This CDR3 is CASRIRGPNEKLFF.

This CDR3 is CSVEKSAYEQYF. The chain recombines TRBV29-1 with TRBJ2-7. The V gene's germline CDR1 is SQVTM and CDR2 ANQGSEA. This CDR3 has 12 residues.

This chain connects TRBV7-8 to TRBJ2-7; TCRdb selects TRBD1, and the lack of DNA leaves this call unchecked. Per the germline V gene, CDR1 is SGHVS and CDR2 is FQNEAQ. The CDR3 sequence is 18 residues long. The CDR3 reads CASRRGLLRARDSYEQYF.

The chain employs TRBV6-1 and TRBJ2-7. CDR3 size: 14 residues. Per the germline V gene, CDR1 is MNHNS and CDR2 is SASEGT. CDR3 in amino acids: CASRRQGDIYEQYF.

The chain is built from TRBV12-3 or TRBV12-4 and TRBJ2-7; without DNA, the TCRdb call of TRBD2 cannot be checked. The CDR3 contains 16 residues. This CDR3 is CASSFTREIISYEQYF.

The rearrangement joins TRBV5-4 to TRBJ2-2; with no DNA, the TCRdb D assignment of TRBD2 cannot be verified. The CDR3 consists of 19 residues. The germline V gene has CDR1 SGHNT and CDR2 YYREEE (reference sequence). The chain's CDR3 is CASSGKENPQGLNTGELFF.

The chain joins TRBV7-6 to TRBJ2-1; the TRBD2 assignment by TCRdb is unverifiable without DNA. CDR1 and CDR2 (germline): SGHVS, FNYEAQ. This CDR3 spans 13 amino acids. The CDR3: CASSLEGPSEQFF.

The chain joins TRBV20-1 to TRBJ1-6. The germline gives CDR1 DFQATT, CDR2 SNEGSKA (reference sequence). The CDR3 is made up of 18 amino acids. CDR3 amino acids: CSASSGTAYSSYNSPLHF.

V gene TRBV21-1 combines with J gene TRBJ1-5; TCRdb names TRBD1, which stays unverified in the absence of DNA. TRBV21-1 is described as a pseudogene. CDR3 length: 16 amino acids. The chain's CDR3 is CASSKGTGRFHQPQHF.

V gene TRBV29-1 combines with J gene TRBJ2-7; TCRdb designates TRBD1, a call that cannot be tested without DNA. The CDR3 sequence is 13 residues long. In germline, CDR1 is SQVTM, CDR2 ANQGSEA. The CDR3 protein is CSAGGGSSYEQYF.

The chain's CDR3 is CASSLSLSGDYEQYF. This rearrangement joins TRBV7-9 to TRBJ2-7; the D gene TCRdb calls, TRBD1, cannot be checked with no DNA. CDR3 length equals 15 residues. Germline V CDR1 and CDR2: SEHNR, FQNEAQ (reference sequence).

The rearrangement joins TRBV3-1 to TRBJ2-1; the TCRdb call, TRBD2, lacks DNA for checking. The CDR3 runs to 14 residues. The V gene's germline CDR1 is LGHDT and CDR2 YNNKEL (reference sequence). CDR3 loop: CASRTSGTYNEQFF.